Listed below are T cell receptor beta chains from one sample, sequenced in a study of CD8+ T cells in alopecia areata. Method: immunoSEQ multiplex PCR; TCRdb's copy keeps in-frame clones and lacks some. The sample lists under 300,000 clones; about three fifths were seen once. The sequences come from CD4+ T cells sorted from blood, collected at week 52, from a patient treated with tofacitinib. The origin of the receptors is a human donor with alopecia areata. Each CDR3 is given without its conserved first and last residue.

CDR3aa,j_gene,v_gene
ASSERDTEYLF,TRBJ1-4,TRBV25-1
ASSQDSVQETQY,TRBJ2-5,TRBV4-3
ASSVLPGATGYT,TRBJ1-2,TRBV9
ASSLDLAGSYEQY,TRBJ2-7,TRBV7-9
SVERQLYGYT,TRBJ1-2,TRBV29-1
AWSDLDTQY,TRBJ2-3,TRBV30
ASSFIATQETQY,TRBJ2-5,TRBV6-5
SVVGGRAGELF,TRBJ2-2,TRBV29-1
SVEYIGTGELF,TRBJ2-2,TRBV29-1
SVTSRGPILT,TRBJ1-1,TRBV29-1
ASLAVAGGNTEAF,TRBJ1-1,TRBV2
ASSAFSGANVLT,TRBJ2-6,TRBV25-1
ASSPKMGSSYEQY,TRBJ2-7,TRBV4-1
ASSKGPHQETQY,TRBJ2-5,TRBV27
ASRLTGGADTQY,TRBJ2-3,TRBV7-2
ASSLPSGGAETQY,TRBJ2-5,TRBV27
ASSPGQGDTGELF,TRBJ2-2,TRBV7-7
ASSQTRANYGYT,TRBJ1-2,TRBV7-9
ASSPVGNGANVLT,TRBJ2-6,TRBV6-4
ASSESRGGTGNSPLH,TRBJ1-6,TRBV25-1
SVMTARETQY,TRBJ2-5,TRBV29-1
ASSLVGDEQF,TRBJ2-1,TRBV11-1